The T cell receptor beta chain described here comes from a study of T cell repertoires in cytomegalovirus infection. About the research overall: It can be stated that public TCR beta signatures indicated CMV infection as well as a matching HLA type.

TCRdb redid the calling of the reads with MiXCR, one entry per CDR3 protein. The sample yields around 310,000 distinct CDR3 sequences, 17% seen once. This clonotype was observed a few times. Its antigen is undetermined. Germline lookup yields CDR1 MNHEY and CDR2 SMNVEV (reference sequence). The CDR3 spans 15 residues. The V and J ends lost 3 bases and 0 bases, in that order; junction bases with no gene match: 5. Study results and limitations: Dominating the ex vivo response were TCR beta clonotypes that were CMV-specific and HLA-C-restricted.

This chain joins TRBV27 and TRBJ2-7, with 7 bases aligning to TRBD1. This clonotype was obtained from a human donor in good health (CMV status not recorded). Some clones in this sample may be carry-over from other donors' samples. The sequenced sample consisted of PBMCs. The CDR3 DNA is TGTGCCAGCAGTTTTTTGGGACAGAGCTCCTACGAGCAGTACTTC. Encoded protein: CASSFLGQSSYEQYF.